This T cell receptor beta chain was profiled in a study of shared clonotypes between healthy human individuals. Study-level results: Relative to their counterparts shared across all four donors, non-shared clonotypes exhibited diminished generation probabilities.

This CDR3 is built from 16 residues. V lost 2 bases and J 3 bases, leaving 15 bases between the germline ends. Germline CDR1 SGHNT, CDR2 YYREEE (reference sequence). Execution of the assay was at deep level. Each replicate PCR on the sorted subsets used 200 ng DNA (around 30,000 T cell genomes). Using immunoSEQ multiplex PCR, the repertoire was profiled, and TCRdb retains in-frame clones only, with some absent. This sample has approximately 1.5 million clones; about 98% occur once, and the top ten carry less than 0.55%. The table lists this clone with a count of one. What it recognizes is unknown. Sample: naive CD4+ T cells sorted from blood. Subset given: CD45RA+ positively selected. The sequence was obtained from a man under 40 in good health. This chain joins TRBV5-4 and TRBJ1-3; no definite D call. The CDR3 loop reads CASSFGHQDGGNTIYF. In nucleotides, the CDR3 is TGTGCCAGCAGCTTCGGGCACCAAGACGGTGGAAACACCATATATTTT.